One and the same sample provided the 14 T cell receptor beta chains below, sequenced in a study of T-cell reconstitution after alpha-beta-depleted transplantation in children. Unique molecular identifiers were used to barcode this TCRbeta library. In TCRdb, the PCR reads were re-called with MiXCR into one record per CDR3 protein. This sample has some 500,000 distinct CDR3 sequences, with around 16% found just once. The source was PBMCs from the stem cell graft donor, collected from the stem cell graft. These receptors were collected from a human donor who donated a stem cell graft to a child with acute lymphoblastic leukemia.

This clonotype was observed a handful of times. The CDR3 sequence is CSARDLGEYYNEQFF. The CDR3 region has the DNA TGCAGTGCTAGAGATCTCGGGGAGTACTACAATGAGCAGTTCTTC. The rearrangement links TRBV20-1 to TRBJ2-1; TRBD2 might be the D (5 bases). Germline CDR1 reads DFQATT; CDR2 reads SNEGSKA (reference sequence). V was clipped by 0 bases and J by 3 bases, with 12 bases between them. This CDR3 comprises 15 residues.

The sample holds a few counts of this clonotype. The chain uses TRBV4-1 and TRBJ1-5; D not resolved. There are 15 residues in the CDR3. V lost 0 bases, J lost 7 bases, and 13 bases lay in between. The germline V gene encodes CDR1 MGHRA and CDR2 YSYEKL. CDR3 in DNA: TGCGCCAGCAGCCAAGAGGAAAGGGTGGGACAGCCCCAGCATTTT. This codes for CASSQEERVGQPQHF.

V is TRBV25-1 and J is TRBJ2-7; D could derive from TRBD1 or TRBD2 (5 bases each). Looked up from germline, CDR1 is MGHDK and CDR2 is SYGVNS. V lost 6 bases to trimming and J lost 7 bases, with 16 bases between them. This CDR3 is 13 amino acids long. In DNA, the CDR3 is TGTGCCAGCAGGGGACCGATAGGGTCTGAGCAGTACTTC. Protein: CASRGPIGSEQYF.

This clonotype was detected a few times. This chain joins TRBV12-3 or TRBV12-4 and TRBJ2-7, with 14 nucleotides matching TRBD2. The CDR3 spans 18 residues. V shed 6 bases and J 4 bases; nucleotides not matched to a gene: 14. This CDR3 is CASSPSMTSGRAAYEQYF. Here the CDR3 DNA reads TGTGCCAGCAGCCCCTCGATGACTAGCGGGAGGGCCGCGTACGAGCAGTACTTC.

This clonotype was counted a single time. The rearrangement links TRBV9 to TRBJ2-7; a weak D match, TRBD2 (5 bases). The ends were cut back, 0 bases at V and 5 bases at J, with 12 bases in the middle. The CDR3 contains 14 residues. Germline CDR1 SGDLS, CDR2 YYNGEE. The chain's CDR3 is CASSVGGLFNEQYF. The CDR3 coding sequence is TGTGCCAGCAGCGTAGGCGGGCTATTTAACGAGCAGTACTTC. Supplemented by reference TRBV9 and TRBJ2-7, the full variable domain reads DSGVTQTPKHLITATGQRVTLRCSPRSGDLSVYWYQQSLDQGLQFLIQYYNGEERAKGNILERFSAQQFPDLHSELNLSSLELGDSALYFCASSVGGLFNEQYFGPGTRLTVT.

Comment on this clonotype: This CDR3 fails to terminate in the conserved phenylalanine or tryptophan, so it likely reflects a read error. It is unclear where the CDR3 begins or ends on the DNA, so no DNA is shown, and the CDR3 is as TCRdb lists it. The chain couples TRBV6-1 to TRBJ1-1. The CDR3 region is 12 residues in length, termini included. CDR1 and CDR2 (germline): MNHNS, SASEGT. The CDR3 protein is CASSEKMWPTAN.

The chain employs TRBV7-9 and TRBJ2-7, with D maybe TRBD2 (6 bases). V was pared by 10 bases and J by 4 bases, with 17 bases between. CDR3 size: 13 residues. The germline CDR1 and CDR2 sequences are SEHNR and FQNEAQ (reference sequence). CDR3 sequence reads: CATSGDRRYEQYF. CDR3 DNA: TGTGCCACCTCGGGGGATAGGAGGTACGAGCAGTACTTC.

The V gene is TRBV6-5, the J gene TRBJ2-7, with D unclear. V lost 2 bases and J lost 7, with 12 bases in between. Germline V gene lookup returns CDR1 MNHEY and CDR2 SVGAGI. The CDR3 runs 13 residues. DNA for the CDR3: TGTGCCAGCAGTTACAGCGCCGGACGTGAGCAGTACTTC. Protein sequence: CASSYSAGREQYF.

This clonotype was observed a handful of times. The rearrangement joins TRBV12-3 or TRBV12-4 to TRBJ1-5; the match to TRBD1 covers 7 bases. Trimming cost V 8 bases and J 2 bases; bases outside gene matches: 9. The CDR3 contains 15 residues. The CDR3 is CASPREGACNQPQHF. The CDR3, as DNA: TGTGCCAGCCCGAGGGAGGGGGCTTGCAATCAGCCCCAGCATTTT.

The V call is TRBV7-9, the J call TRBJ2-7, with TRBD2 identical over 7 bases. The CDR3 runs to 16 residues. Germline V gene data show CDR1 as SEHNR and CDR2 as FQNEAQ (reference sequence). Unmatched junction bases numbered 11, after V lost 4 bases and J lost 2 bases. The CDR3: CASSSLAASGPYEQYF. CDR3 bases: TGTGCCAGCAGCTCCCTGGCGGCTAGCGGCCCCTACGAGCAGTACTTC.

This clonotype has more than one count but fewer than ten. The genes are TRBV4-1 and TRBJ2-7; no reliable D call. The length of the CDR3 is 13 residues. V was pared by 6 bases and J by 4 bases, with 13 bases between. The germline CDR1 and CDR2 sequences are MGHRA and YSYEKL. CDR3 loop: CASRDRGRYEQYF. The DNA for the CDR3 is TGCGCCAGCAGAGATAGAGGAAGATACGAGCAGTACTTC.

The rearrangement links TRBV3-1 to TRBJ2-7; weak D call: TRBD2 (7 bases). The CDR3 runs 15 residues. Trimming took 1 base from V and 8 from J, leaving 18 bases between them. Germline V CDR1 and CDR2: LGHDT, YNNKEL (reference sequence). Written as DNA, the CDR3 is TGTGCCAGCAGCCAAGTAGGACTAGGGGGACCTCAGCAGTACTTC. This encodes CASSQVGLGGPQQYF.

J is TRBJ2-3 and V is TRBV7-3; tentative D call: TRBD2 (6 bases). The CDR3 spans 17 residues. V lost 2 bases, J lost 4 bases, and 19 bases lay in between. Germline-derived CDR1 and CDR2 are SGHTA and FQGTGA. In nucleotides, the CDR3 is TGTGCCAGCAGCTTAGAGGCTGGCGGGATAGGTGCAGATACGCAGTATTTT. Translation gives CASSLEAGGIGADTQYF.

This chain uses TRBV4-1 with TRBJ1-4; unclear D gene. The CDR3 has 16 amino acids. Germline-derived CDR1 and CDR2 are MGHRA and YSYEKL. The germline V and J ends were trimmed by 0 bases and 7 bases, with 15 bases remaining between them. The CDR3, as DNA: TGCGCCAGCAGCCAAGAAAGCGGGAACTTAGGTGAAAAACTGTTTTTT. Translated: CASSQESGNLGEKLFF.